The sequence of this TCR beta chain was determined in a study (dated by TCRdb to the mid-2010s). Study-wide context: The study investigated the origins of HIV persistence in individuals who naturally controlled HIV infection.

Library method: 5' RACE. Sequencing was performed on an Illumina HiSeq 2000. TCRdb's own reprocessing of the public reads used fastp at Q25 and MiXCR and kept productive beta chains. Identical CDR3 protein sequences are pooled into one entry, listed with their most common genes and DNA. This sample holds thousands of distinct CDR3 sequences; under 7% were observed only once. Jointly, the top ten make up approximately 6.9% of the sample. The junction shows trimming of 3 bases on V and 6 bases on J, plus 15 bases between the germline ends. From a lookup of the germline V gene, CDR1 and CDR2 are SGHDT and YYEEEE. The CDR3 covers 15 residues, taking in both the cysteine and the phenylalanine. The kept DNA is CDR3 alone, 45 bases in frame from the first base. This clonotype was seen more than once but under ten times. The specificity of this receptor is unknown. Base qualities were left out, and no much larger clone turns up one base away.

This chain joins TRBV5-6 to TRBJ1-4; D gene: possibly TRBD1, on 5 matching bases. Sequencing was performed on total memory T cells from blood PBMCs. The sample's cell subset or site, from its label and the paper: transitional memory CD4+ T cells. This sequence was found in a female donor with HIV. The CDR3 is CASSWVAGRDEKLFF. Here is the DNA: TGTGCCAGCAGCTGGGTTGCGGGGCGAGATGAAAAACTGTTTTTT.